This passage covers 9 T cell receptor beta chains from one sample sequenced in a study of prognosis after radiotherapy for stage I lung cancer. The TCR beta CDR3 region was amplified from genomic DNA, with two rounds of multiplex PCR being used for the amplification. Amplification during the initial PCR round employed primers specific to each TRBV and TRBJ gene. Each CDR3 protein gets one entry after TCRdb re-called the multiplex PCR reads with MiXCR. The data show 27,000 or so distinct CDR3 sequences, about 41% seen once. The specimen was PBMCs, collected before or after stereotactic body radiation therapy (not recorded which). Receptors were obtained from a donor at least 50 years old with non-small cell lung cancer.

In this sample, this clonotype turned up a few times. The V and J genes are TRBV20-1 and TRBJ1-1; 10 bases line up with TRBD1. Germline V gives CDR1 DFQATT, CDR2 SNEGSKA (reference sequence). The CDR3 runs 14 residues. V was clipped by 6 bases and J by 7 bases; unmatched bases: 11. This chain's CDR3 is CSAGTGEMSIEAFF. The CDR3 region has the DNA TGCAGTGCCGGGACAGGGGAAATGAGCATTGAAGCTTTCTTT.

This clonotype came up many times. This chain connects TRBV3-1 to TRBJ1-2; D perhaps matches TRBD1 (6 bases). CDR3 length: 14 residues. Germline V gives CDR1 LGHDT, CDR2 YNNKEL (reference sequence). V gave up 4 bases and J gave up 7 bases, with 16 bases separating them. The CDR3 DNA reads TGTGCCAGCAGCCCGGACATGACAGGAGGTGGCTACACCTTC. Its protein product is CASSPDMTGGGYTF.

This clonotype occurred many times. This rearrangement joins TRBV5-6 to TRBJ2-3, with D possibly called TRBD1 or TRBD2 (5 bases each). The germline V and J ends were trimmed by 5 bases and 10 bases, with 14 bases remaining between them. From germline, CDR1 is SGHDT and CDR2 YYEEEE. The CDR3 sequence is 12 residues long. The CDR3 sequence: CASSYNLGAQYF. DNA for the CDR3: TGTGCCAGCAGTTACAATTTGGGGGCGCAGTATTTT.

The chain is built from TRBV11-3 and TRBJ2-7; D gene uncertain. Germline CDR1 SGHNT, CDR2 YENEEA. Trimming left V 5 bases short and J 4 bases short, with 9 bases between. This CDR3 is 12 amino acids long. The CDR3 spells CASSRNQYEQYF. In nucleotides, the CDR3 is TGTGCCAGCAGCCGCAACCAGTACGAGCAGTACTTC.

This clonotype was counted once. It differs at one base from a far larger clone, so likely a read error. This chain links TRBV5-5 with TRBJ2-7; D is unclear. This CDR3 is 10 amino acids long. The V and J ends lost 6 bases and 6 bases respectively, with 7 bases between them. Germline CDR1 reads SGHKS; CDR2 reads YYEKEE (reference sequence). CDR3 sequence: CASTPPEQYF. The CDR3 nucleotides are TGTGCCAGCACCCCCCCCGAGCAGTACTTC.

This clonotype was recorded a few times. A much larger clonotype is one base distant, so this may be a read error. The chain uses TRBV3-1 and TRBJ1-1; TRBD1 agrees at 8 bases. The CDR3 loop spans 15 amino acids. Germline assignment: CDR1 LGHDT and CDR2 YNNKEL (reference sequence). The chain's CDR3 is CAGSQPGQGNTEAFF. CDR3 nucleotides: TGTGCCGGCAGCCAGCCCGGACAGGGGAACACTGAAGCTTTCTTT.

This clonotype was seen just once. CDR3 sequence: CASTLGGNSGNTIYF. DNA of the CDR3: TGCGCCAGCACCTTGGGAGGGAACTCTGGAAACACCATATATTTT. The rearrangement joins TRBV4-1 to TRBJ1-3, with D hard to call. The CDR3 is made up of 15 amino acids. V lost 7 bases to trimming and J lost 0 bases, with 13 bases between them. The germline gives CDR1 MGHRA, CDR2 YSYEKL.

This clonotype was recorded many times. The chain has TRBV12-3 or TRBV12-4 and TRBJ2-1, with 10 bases aligning to TRBD2. The CDR3 runs to 15 residues. V shed 5 bases, J shed 8 bases, and the junction held 9 bases outside the gene matches. DNA of the CDR3: TGTGCCAGCAGTCATCCTAGCGGGGGTAACTATGAGCAGTTCTTC. Translated: CASSHPSGGNYEQFF.

By its share, this clonotype is medium-sized. The chain has TRBV7-2 and TRBJ2-7, with 8 bases identical to TRBD2. The germline V gene has CDR1 SGHTA and CDR2 FQGNSA. The J segment lost 3 bases and the V segment lost 1 base, leaving 5 bases of the junction unmatched. CDR3 length equals 15 residues. For the CDR3, the DNA is TGTGCCAGCAGCTTAGGCGGGGGGATAAACTACGAGCAGTACTTC. It codes for CASSLGGGINYEQYF. Using reference TRBV7-2 and TRBJ2-7 for the parts outside the CDR3, the full variable domain is GAGVSQSPSNKVTEKGKDVELRCDPISGHTALYWYRQSLGQGLEFLIYFQGNSAPDKSGLPSDRFSAERTGGSVSTLTIQRTQQEDSAVYLCASSLGGGINYEQYFGPGTRLTVT.